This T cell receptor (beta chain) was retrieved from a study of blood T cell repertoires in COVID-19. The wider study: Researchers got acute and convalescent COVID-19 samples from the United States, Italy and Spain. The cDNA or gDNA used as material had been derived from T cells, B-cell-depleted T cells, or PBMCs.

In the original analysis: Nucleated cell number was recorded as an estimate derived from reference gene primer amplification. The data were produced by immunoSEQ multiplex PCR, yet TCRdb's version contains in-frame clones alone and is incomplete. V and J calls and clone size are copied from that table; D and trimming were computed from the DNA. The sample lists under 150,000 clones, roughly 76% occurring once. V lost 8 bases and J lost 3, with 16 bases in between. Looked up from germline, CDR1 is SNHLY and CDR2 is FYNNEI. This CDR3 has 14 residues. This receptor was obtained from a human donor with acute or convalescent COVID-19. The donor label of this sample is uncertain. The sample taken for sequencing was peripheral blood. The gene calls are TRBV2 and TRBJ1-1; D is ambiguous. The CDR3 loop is CASLRSTKDTEAFF. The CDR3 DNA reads TGTGCCAGCCTGAGGAGCACGAAGGACACTGAAGCTTTCTTT.